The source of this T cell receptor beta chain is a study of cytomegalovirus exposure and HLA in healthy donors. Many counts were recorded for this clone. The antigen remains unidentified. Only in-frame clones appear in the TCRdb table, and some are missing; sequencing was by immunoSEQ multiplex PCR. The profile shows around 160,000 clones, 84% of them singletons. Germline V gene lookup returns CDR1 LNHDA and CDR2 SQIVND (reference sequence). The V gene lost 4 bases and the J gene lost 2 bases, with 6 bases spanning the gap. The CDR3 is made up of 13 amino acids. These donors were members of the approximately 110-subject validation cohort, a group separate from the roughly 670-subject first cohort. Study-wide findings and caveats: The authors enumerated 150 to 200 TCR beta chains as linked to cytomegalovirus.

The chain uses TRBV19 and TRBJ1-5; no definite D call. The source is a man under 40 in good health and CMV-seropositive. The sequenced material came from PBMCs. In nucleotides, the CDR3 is TGTGCCAGTAGTAACAGCCGCAATCAGCCCCAGCATTTT. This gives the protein CASSNSRNQPQHF. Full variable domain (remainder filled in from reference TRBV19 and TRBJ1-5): DGGITQSPKYLFRKEGQNVTLSCEQNLNHDAMYWYRQDPGQGLRLIYYSQIVNDFQKGDIAEGYSVSREKKESFPLTVTSAQKNPTAFYLCASSNSRNQPQHFGDGTRLSIL.